The subject of this entry is one TCR beta chain. This specimen belongs to a study of blood T cell repertoires in COVID-19. On the study more broadly: Collection of acute and convalescent COVID-19 samples took place in the United States, Italy and Spain. From T cells, B-cell-depleted T cells, or PBMCs came the material, which was cDNA or gDNA.

Study processing details: Researchers report that nucleated cell counts were estimated from reference gene primer amplification. Here immunoSEQ multiplex PCR was the method, and the copy in TCRdb shows in-frame clones only, minus some. Clonal size and the V and J genes are those of that table, whereas D and trimming came from the DNA. Among about 67,000 clones, more than 75% were seen once, and the ten largest hold around 8%. The germline V and J ends were trimmed by 2 bases and 6 bases, with 11 bases remaining between them. Germline V gene sequence: CDR1 SGHRS, CDR2 YFSETQ. This CDR3 spans 14 amino acids.

The receptor comes from a man aged 50-60 years with active COVID-19. Sequenced sample: peripheral blood. The chain couples TRBV5-1 to TRBJ1-4, with D hard to call. The chain's CDR3 is CASSLGREDEKLFF. CDR3 DNA: TGCGCCAGCAGCTTAGGGCGGGAGGATGAAAAACTGTTTTTT.